The rows below give T cell receptor beta chains drawn from one sample of a study of Graves' ophthalmopathy and Graves' hyperthyroidism. One entry per CDR3 protein results from TCRdb running MiXCR on the multiplex PCR reads. Altogether about 740,000 distinct CDR3 sequences are present, 40% being singletons, with the ten largest covering 40% to 55%. Sequencing was performed on peripheral blood. The receptor set was obtained from an adult man with Graves' ophthalmopathy. The CDR3 runs from the conserved cysteine through the conserved F or W. A D gene is named only where the DNA matches it firmly. Not every row has a clone size; where given, it reads once, few, many or a size class.

V gene: TRBV5-4; D gene: .; J gene: TRBJ1-2; clone size: few; CDR3 protein: CASRLRDNANYGYTF; CDR3 DNA: TGTGCCAGCAGGCTCCGGGACAATGCTAACTATGGCTACACCTTC
V gene: TRBV11-2; D gene: TRBD1; J gene: TRBJ2-7; clone size: .; CDR3 protein: CASSLYGTATYEQYF; CDR3 DNA: TGTGCCAGCAGCTTATACGGGACAGCGACCTACGAGCAGTACTTC
V gene: TRBV29-1; D gene: .; J gene: TRBJ2-3; clone size: many; CDR3 protein: CSANGIPTDTQYF; CDR3 DNA: TGCAGTGCCAACGGAATACCCACAGATACGCAGTATTTT
V gene: TRBV5-1; D gene: TRBD2; J gene: TRBJ2-7; clone size: many; CDR3 protein: CASALAGSYEQYF; CDR3 DNA: TGCGCCAGCGCCCTAGCGGGATCCTACGAGCAGTACTTC
V gene: TRBV29-1; D gene: TRBD2; J gene: TRBJ2-2; clone size: many; CDR3 protein: CSVRGGAGASGELFF; CDR3 DNA: TGCAGCGTTCGAGGAGGAGCGGGAGCGAGCGGGGAGCTGTTTTTT
V gene: TRBV7-8; D gene: .; J gene: TRBJ1-4; clone size: .; CDR3 protein: CASSLPPRNNEKLFF; CDR3 DNA: TGTGCCAGCAGCTTACCTCCACGGAATAATGAAAAACTGTTTTTT
V gene: TRBV10-2; D gene: TRBD1; J gene: TRBJ2-5; clone size: .; CDR3 protein: CASSQETGGRKTQYF; CDR3 DNA: TGCGCCAGCAGCCAAGAAACAGGGGGGAGGAAGACCCAGTACTTC
V gene: TRBV2; D gene: .; J gene: TRBJ1-2; clone size: few; CDR3 protein: CASSAPPGTNYGYTF; CDR3 DNA: TGTGCCAGCAGTGCCCCACCCGGTACTAACTATGGCTACACCTTC
V gene: TRBV10-3; D gene: .; J gene: TRBJ1-1; clone size: .; CDR3 protein: CAIREARTEAFF; CDR3 DNA: TGTGCCATCAGGGAGGCTAGGACTGAAGCTTTCTTT
V gene: TRBV15; D gene: TRBD2; J gene: TRBJ2-7; clone size: few; CDR3 protein: CATSREVAGAYDEQYF; CDR3 DNA: TGTGCCACCAGCAGAGAGGTAGCGGGAGCTTATGACGAGCAGTACTTC
V gene: TRBV20-1; D gene: TRBD1; J gene: TRBJ1-2; clone size: .; CDR3 protein: CSARVSGGPVYTF; CDR3 DNA: TGCAGTGCTAGAGTCTCAGGGGGGCCTGTCTACACCTTC
V gene: TRBV20-1; D gene: TRBD2; J gene: TRBJ2-7; clone size: .; CDR3 protein: CSARTSRSYEQYF; CDR3 DNA: TGCAGTGCCAGGACTAGTCGATCCTACGAGCAGTACTTC
V gene: TRBV20-1; D gene: TRBD2; J gene: TRBJ2-7; clone size: .; CDR3 protein: CRHGSGTRPYKQYF; CDR3 DNA: TGCAGGCATGGGTCCGGGACTAGACCCTACAAGCAGTACTTC
V gene: TRBV7-9; D gene: .; J gene: TRBJ2-2; clone size: many; CDR3 protein: CASSLGGGNTGELFF; CDR3 DNA: TGTGCCAGCAGCCTCGGAGGCGGAAACACCGGGGAGCTGTTTTTT
V gene: TRBV12-3/TRBV12-4; D gene: .; J gene: TRBJ2-7; clone size: once; CDR3 protein: CASSAGSPYEQYF; CDR3 DNA: TGTGCCAGCAGTGCCGGTTCCCCCTACGAGCAGTACTTC
V gene: TRBV7-8; D gene: TRBD1; J gene: TRBJ2-2; clone size: few; CDR3 protein: CASSLVDRENTGELFF; CDR3 DNA: TGTGCCAGCAGCTTAGTGGACAGGGAGAACACCGGGGAGCTGTTTTTT
V gene: TRBV25-1; D gene: TRBD1; J gene: TRBJ1-4; clone size: once; CDR3 protein: CASSGQGKQANEKLFF; CDR3 DNA: TGTGCCAGCAGTGGACAGGGAAAGCAGGCTAATGAAAAACTGTTTTTT
V gene: TRBV10-3; D gene: .; J gene: TRBJ1-3; clone size: many; CDR3 protein: CAISDLVDRNSGNTIYF; CDR3 DNA: TGTGCCATCAGTGACTTAGTCGACCGAAACTCTGGAAACACCATATATTTT
V gene: TRBV7-9; D gene: .; J gene: TRBJ1-4; clone size: .; CDR3 protein: CASSIAEGANEKLFF; CDR3 DNA: TGTGCCAGCAGCATAGCAGAGGGCGCGAATGAAAAACTGTTTTTT
V gene: TRBV10-2; D gene: TRBD1; J gene: TRBJ1-3; clone size: many; CDR3 protein: CASSESTGGGNTIYF; CDR3 DNA: TGCGCCAGCAGTGAGTCGACAGGGGGGGGAAACACCATATATTTT
V gene: TRBV10-3; D gene: .; J gene: TRBJ1-6; clone size: .; CDR3 protein: CASFEVVNSPPHF; CDR3 DNA: TGTGCCAGCTTCGAGGTCGTTAATTCACCCCCCCACTTT
V gene: TRBV20-1; D gene: .; J gene: TRBJ1-2; clone size: .; CDR3 protein: CSATPQVQQGSGYTF; CDR3 DNA: TGCAGTGCTACACCCCAGGTGCAACAGGGAAGTGGCTACACCTTC
V gene: TRBV10-3; D gene: .; J gene: TRBJ1-1; clone size: .; CDR3 protein: CASTLRTVMNTEAFF; CDR3 DNA: TGTGCCAGCACTCTGCGGACGGTGATGAACACTGAAGCTTTCTTT
V gene: TRBV24-1; D gene: .; J gene: TRBJ2-7; clone size: .; CDR3 protein: CASSPGPSSTGPSSYEQYF; CDR3 DNA: TGTGCCAGCAGTCCCGGGCCCTCCAGTACGGGGCCCTCCTCCTACGAGCAGTACTTC
V gene: TRBV25-1; D gene: TRBD1; J gene: TRBJ1-2; clone size: .; CDR3 protein: CASSPWDRGFSRGYTF; CDR3 DNA: TGTGCCAGCAGTCCCTGGGACAGGGGGTTTTCTCGAGGCTACACCTTC
V gene: TRBV5-1; D gene: TRBD1; J gene: TRBJ1-1; clone size: few; CDR3 protein: CASSWEIGQAEAFF; CDR3 DNA: TGCGCCAGCAGCTGGGAAATCGGACAGGCTGAAGCTTTCTTT
V gene: TRBV15; D gene: .; J gene: TRBJ1-1; clone size: .; CDR3 protein: CATKDKENTEAFF; CDR3 DNA: TGTGCCACGAAGGACAAGGAGAACACTGAAGCTTTCTTT
V gene: TRBV9; D gene: TRBD1; J gene: TRBJ1-6; clone size: many; CDR3 protein: CASSADTGDGSPLHF; CDR3 DNA: TGTGCCAGCAGCGCCGATACAGGGGACGGGTCACCCCTCCACTTT
V gene: TRBV29-1; D gene: TRBD1; J gene: TRBJ1-1; clone size: few; CDR3 protein: CSAIVDRGNTEAFF; CDR3 DNA: TGCAGCGCCATAGTCGACAGGGGGAACACTGAAGCTTTCTTT
V gene: TRBV7-9; D gene: TRBD1; J gene: TRBJ1-1; clone size: few; CDR3 protein: CASSNGGQGIAEAFF; CDR3 DNA: TGTGCCAGCAGCAACGGGGGACAGGGGATCGCTGAAGCTTTCTTT
V gene: TRBV2; D gene: TRBD2; J gene: TRBJ2-7; clone size: .; CDR3 protein: CASSQDRTSGNYEQYF; CDR3 DNA: TGTGCCAGCAGCCAAGATAGAACTAGCGGGAATTACGAGCAGTACTTC
V gene: TRBV29-1; D gene: .; J gene: TRBJ2-2; clone size: .; CDR3 protein: CSAAWGGGITGELFF; CDR3 DNA: TGCAGCGCCGCTTGGGGTGGGGGTATAACCGGGGAGCTGTTTTTT
V gene: TRBV2; D gene: .; J gene: TRBJ2-7; clone size: .; CDR3 protein: CASSEEGGPIYEQYF; CDR3 DNA: TGTGCCAGCAGTGAAGAGGGGGGGCCGATCTACGAGCAGTACTTC
V gene: TRBV10-3; D gene: .; J gene: TRBJ2-7; clone size: .; CDR3 protein: CAISRPGQPYEQYF; CDR3 DNA: TGTGCCATCAGTCGACCTGGACAGCCCTACGAGCAGTACTTC
V gene: TRBV5-4; D gene: .; J gene: TRBJ1-4; clone size: .; CDR3 protein: CASSFYRTGSATNEKLFF; CDR3 DNA: TGTGCCAGCAGCTTCTATCGGACTGGGTCTGCAACTAATGAAAAACTGTTTTTT
V gene: TRBV29-1; D gene: .; J gene: TRBJ1-1; clone size: .; CDR3 protein: CSVGTGFTEAFF; CDR3 DNA: TGCAGCGTGGGTACAGGGTTCACTGAAGCTTTCTTT
V gene: TRBV29-1; D gene: .; J gene: TRBJ1-1; clone size: once; CDR3 protein: CSVGGAFTEAFF; CDR3 DNA: TGCAGCGTTGGGGGCGCGTTCACTGAAGCTTTCTTT
V gene: TRBV10-3; D gene: .; J gene: TRBJ1-2; clone size: .; CDR3 protein: CATNPRGYHGYTF; CDR3 DNA: TGTGCCACCAATCCAAGAGGATACCATGGCTACACCTTC
V gene: TRBV10-3; D gene: .; J gene: TRBJ1-3; clone size: .; CDR3 protein: CASSLVLSYRTSGNTIYF; CDR3 DNA: TGTGCCAGCAGTTTAGTCCTAAGTTACAGGACCTCTGGAAACACCATATATTTT
V gene: TRBV9; D gene: .; J gene: TRBJ1-4; clone size: .; CDR3 protein: CASSSPIAQGNEKLFF; CDR3 DNA: TGTGCCAGCAGCTCCCCAATAGCCCAGGGAAACGAAAAACTGTTTTTT